This paragraph reports one T cell receptor beta chain. The same CDR3 arises from other DNA sequences in this sample as well. This entry comes from a study of blood T cell repertoires in COVID-19. The germline CDR1 and CDR2 sequences are SGHRS and YFSETQ. The ends were cut back, 4 bases at V and 2 bases at J, with 12 bases in the middle. The CDR3 covers 15 residues. Generated by immunoSEQ multiplex PCR, the TCRdb table keeps only in-frame clones and is missing some. This table has about 500,000 clones, roughly 87% appearing once. Sequenced material: PBMCs or T cells enriched from blood (not recorded which). The chain recombines TRBV5-1 with TRBJ1-4; D ambiguous. This TCR was recovered from a young woman who had recovered from COVID-19. The CDR3 region has the DNA TGCGCCAGCAGCCTTGGAGGCCTGACTAATGAAAAACTGTTTTTT. It encodes CASSLGGLTNEKLFF.